This section outlines one TCR beta chain sequence together with its context. This sample is drawn from a study of blood T cell repertoires in COVID-19. Overall study: The United States, Italy and Spain provided the acute and convalescent COVID-19 samples. T cells, B-cell-depleted T cells, or PBMCs supplied cDNA or gDNA.

Original processing methods: Estimated nucleated cell counts came from reference gene primer amplification. The table came from immunoSEQ multiplex PCR; TCRdb's copy has only in-frame clones and leaves some out. That table furnishes V, J and clone size, whereas the DNA furnished D and trimming. The sample includes hundreds of thousands of clones, just over 85% of them seen just once. This CDR3 region has 15 residues. Trimming stripped 6 bases from V and 2 bases from J, with 14 bases between. Germline CDR1 and CDR2: SEHNR and FQNEAQ (reference sequence). The chain joins TRBV7-9 to TRBJ1-5; D is perhaps TRBD1 (6 bases). The sequenced sample consisted of peripheral blood. This TCR came from a woman in her thirties with active or convalescent COVID-19. The CDR3 bases are TGTGCCAGCAGTACCAAGGGGGGGGGCAATCAGCCCCAGCATTTT. The encoded protein is CASSTKGGGNQPQHF.